This is a list of T cell receptor beta chains from one sample in a study of blood T cell repertoires in COVID-19. Produced via immunoSEQ multiplex PCR; TCRdb's table is partial and in-frame only. The sample records a few hundred thousand clones, approximately 91% being singletons. Sequencing input: PBMCs or T cells enriched from blood (not recorded which). All receptors derive from a human donor in a cohort exposed to, infected with or recovered from COVID-19 (not recorded which). The donor label of this sample is uncertain. Each CDR3 is given with its conserved first and last residue. The D gene is left open where the match is weak. The size entry is marked missing in some rows and otherwise reads once, few, many or a size class.

TRBJ2-1 TRBV30 NA TRBD1 CAWTLYRDRKPGIPPREANEQFF TGTGCCTGGACCCTTTACCGGGACAGAAAACCCGGGATCCCCCCCAGAGAGGCCAATGAGCAGTTCTTC
TRBJ1-3 TRBV2 NA NA CASSEINSSGNTIYF TGTGCCAGCAGTGAAATAAACAGCTCTGGAAACACCATATATTTT
TRBJ1-2 TRBV5-1 once NA CASADSTIANIGGYTF TGCGCCAGCGCGGACTCAACGATAGCTAACATAGGTGGCTACACCTTC
TRBJ1-2 TRBV30 NA NA CAWELPTNYGYTF TGTGCCTGGGAGCTTCCAACTAACTATGGCTACACCTTC
TRBJ1-4 TRBV27 NA TRBD1 CASSSGTGISNEKLFF TGTGCCAGCAGTTCAGGGACAGGGATCTCTAATGAAAAACTGTTTTTT
TRBJ2-5 TRBV7-9 NA TRBD1 CATRRGDREETQYF TGTGCCACCCGCCGCGGGGACAGGGAAGAGACCCAGTACTTC
TRBJ2-2 TRBV4-1 NA NA CASSRGLHTGELFF TGCGCCAGCAGCCGAGGACTTCACACCGGGGAGCTGTTTTTT
TRBJ2-2 TRBV7-3 NA NA CASSLAGRANAGELFF TGTGCCAGCAGCTTGGCGGGTCGGGCAAACGCCGGGGAGCTGTTTTTT
TRBJ1-2 TRBV6-5 NA NA CASSRNYRALYGYTF TGTGCCAGCAGCCGAAATTACAGGGCGCTCTATGGCTACACCTTC
TRBJ1-6 TRBV27 NA TRBD1 CASSLIRDRGVTYNSPLHF TGTGCCAGCAGCTTGATCCGGGACAGGGGTGTTACCTATAATTCACCCCTCCACTTT
TRBJ2-1 TRBV11-2 once TRBD2 CASSSQRGQKNEQFF TGTGCCAGCAGCTCCCAGCGGGGGCAGAAGAATGAGCAGTTCTTC
TRBJ2-3 TRBV2 NA NA CASRETGLSTDTQYF TGTGCCAGCAGGGAGACAGGCCTTAGCACAGATACGCAGTATTTT
TRBJ1-1 TRBV30 NA NA CAWGRQANTEAFF TGTGCCTGGGGTAGACAGGCGAACACTGAAGCTTTCTTT
TRBJ1-5 TRBV6-5 once NA CASRPDRYNQPQHF TGTGCCAGCAGACCTGACAGGTACAATCAGCCCCAGCATTTT
TRBJ1-1 TRBV3-1/TRBV3-2 NA TRBD1 CASSQGGQGKAFF TGTGCCAGCAGCCAAGGAGGACAGGGGAAAGCTTTCTTT
TRBJ2-3 TRBV6-5 NA NA CASSYEGDLTDTQYF TGTGCCAGCAGTTACGAGGGGGACCTCACAGATACGCAGTATTTT